Listed below are T cell receptor beta chains from one sample, sequenced in a study of human T cells and chemical hapten exposure. MiXCR, run by TCRdb on the RACE reads, gives a single entry per CDR3 protein. The sample carries tens of thousands of distinct CDR3 sequences, over 7.5% recorded once. The sample in question was whole blood, obtained in connection with sensitization to the hapten diphenylcyclopropenone (DPC). These receptors were taken from a man aged 50-60 years with alopecia areata. Some clones in this sample may be carry-over from other donors' samples. Each CDR3 is given with its conserved first and last residue. The order of the fields is V gene, J gene, D gene, clone size, CDR3 protein, CDR3 DNA. A D gene is named only where the DNA matches it firmly. Only part of the rows carry a size: once, few, many, or a class if the clone is expanded.

TRBV7-3,TRBJ2-1,TRBD2,few,CASSLRLAGVNEQFF,TGTGCCAGCAGCTTAAGACTAGCGGGAGTCAATGAGCAGTTCTTC
TRBV12-3/TRBV12-4,TRBJ2-1,.,many,CASSLDSHAEQFF,TGTGCCAGCAGTTTAGACAGCCACGCCGAGCAGTTCTTC
TRBV7-9,TRBJ1-1,TRBD1,.,CASSLYLTGGAGTEAFF,TGTGCCAGCAGCTTGTACTTGACAGGGGGCGCGGGCACTGAAGCTTTCTTT
TRBV7-2,TRBJ2-4,.,few,CASSLPGNIQYF,TGTGCCAGCAGCTTACCTGGGAACATTCAGTACTTC
TRBV12-3/TRBV12-4,TRBJ2-6,TRBD2,few,CASSRAGAGTGANVLTF,TGTGCCAGCAGTCGAGCGGGGGCAGGGACTGGGGCCAACGTCCTGACTTTC
TRBV7-2,TRBJ2-3,TRBD2,many,CASSLDGLAGGVGTDTQYF,TGTGCCAGCAGCCTCGACGGACTAGCGGGAGGGGTTGGCACAGATACGCAGTATTTT
TRBV9,TRBJ1-6,.,.,CASSLRAGLDNSPLHF,TGTGCCAGCAGCTTAAGGGCGGGACTGGATAATTCACCCCTCCACTTT
TRBV10-2,TRBJ2-3,.,many,CASKLRDTQYF,TGCGCCAGCAAATTGAGAGATACGCAGTATTTT
TRBV20-1,TRBJ2-1,.,many,CSARMGAYNEQFF,TGCAGTGCTAGAATGGGAGCCTACAATGAGCAGTTCTTC
TRBV29-1,TRBJ2-6,.,many,CSVDGGANVLTF,TGCAGCGTTGACGGTGGGGCCAACGTCCTGACTTTC
TRBV29-1,TRBJ1-6,.,many,CSVSGDSYNSPLHF,TGCAGCGTGTCAGGGGACTCCTATAATTCACCCCTCCACTTT
TRBV29-1,TRBJ2-4,.,many,CSVAITLAKNIQYF,TGCAGCGTTGCAATAACCTTAGCCAAAAACATTCAGTACTTC
TRBV10-3,TRBJ2-1,TRBD2,many,CAISEPAWTSGRRDEQFF,TGTGCCATCAGTGAGCCTGCTTGGACTAGCGGGAGGCGGGATGAGCAGTTCTTC
TRBV19,TRBJ2-1,.,many,CASSLVFTEQFF,TGTGCCAGTAGTCTAGTTTTCACTGAGCAGTTCTTC
TRBV2,TRBJ1-1,.,.,CASRQANTEAFF,TGTGCCAGCAGGCAGGCGAACACTGAAGCTTTCTTT
TRBV29-1,TRBJ2-2,.,few,CSVIIPGGDTGELFF,TGCAGCGTAATTATCCCCGGAGGTGACACCGGGGAGCTGTTTTTT